This T cell receptor beta chain was sequenced during a study of T cells in Graves' hyperthyroidism and ophthalmopathy. Findings and caveats of the study: A 13 V-J signature model discriminated ophthalmopathy versus stable hyperthyroidism. Also found in blood were most expanded thyroid clonotypes above 0.001.

CDR1 KGHSH and CDR2 LQKENI come from the germline V gene. Between the trimmed V and J ends, which lost 0 bases and 8 bases, there was a span of 22 bases. The CDR3 has 17 residues. This clonotype was counted only a few times. Its target is unknown. The source material, RNA transcripts, was used to amplify TCR beta CDR3 regions. The HTBI set primed first-round TCR CDR3 RT-PCR. TCRdb called the multiplex PCR reads again in MiXCR, with one record for every CDR3 protein. This table holds 730,000 or so distinct CDR3 sequences, 18% found once. The V gene is TRBV18, the J gene TRBJ1-2; no clear D gene. The clonotype comes from a woman aged 45 to 65 with Graves' hyperthyroidism that later progressed to Graves' ophthalmopathy. Sequencing was done on a sample of blood. The CDR3 here is CASSPPLVGRSKEGYTF. The CDR3 nucleotides are TGTGCCAGCTCACCACCTCTGGTGGGCCGCTCTAAGGAAGGCTACACCTTC.